This TCR beta chain appears in the sequencing data of a study of T cell responses to AZD1222 COVID-19 vaccine. To note about this clone: The antigen remains unidentified.

Clones were read by immunoSEQ multiplex PCR, and TCRdb kept only the in-frame ones, dropping some. There are approximately 150,000 clones in the sample; more than 70% occur only once, and around 3.4% lies in the top ten. Study-level findings and limits: In a largely white British group with more females than males, clonal diversity was possibly underestimated. Spike-specific TCR breadth and depth grew following two AZD1222 doses. The study sampled repertoires only after the peak T cell response. Only a handful of individuals given AZD1222 were seropositive at baseline.

V shed 3 bases and J 4 bases; nucleotides not matched to a gene: 8. The CDR3 is 15 amino acids. Germline CDR1 KGHSH, CDR2 LQKENI. The sequence came from an adult in good health. Sequenced material: peripheral blood, taken on day 0 of MenACWY control vaccination. The chain links TRBV18 to TRBJ2-7, with 8 bases matching TRBD1. The CDR3 loop is CASSPPRGLGYEQYF. DNA of the CDR3: TGTGCCAGCTCACCGCCCAGGGGGCTCGGGTACGAGCAGTACTTC.